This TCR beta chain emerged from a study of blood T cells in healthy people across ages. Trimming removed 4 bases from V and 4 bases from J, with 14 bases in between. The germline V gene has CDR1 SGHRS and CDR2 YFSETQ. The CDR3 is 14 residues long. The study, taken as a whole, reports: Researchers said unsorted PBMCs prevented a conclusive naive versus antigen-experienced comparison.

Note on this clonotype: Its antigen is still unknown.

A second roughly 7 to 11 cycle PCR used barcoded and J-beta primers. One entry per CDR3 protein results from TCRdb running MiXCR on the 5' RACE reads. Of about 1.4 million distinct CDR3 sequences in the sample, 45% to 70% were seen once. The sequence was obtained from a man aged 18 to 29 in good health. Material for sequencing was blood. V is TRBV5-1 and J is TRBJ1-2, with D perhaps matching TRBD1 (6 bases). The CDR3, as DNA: TGCGCCAGCAGCGGCTCCGGGGGCCGCTATGGCTACACCTTC. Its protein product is CASSGSGGRYGYTF.